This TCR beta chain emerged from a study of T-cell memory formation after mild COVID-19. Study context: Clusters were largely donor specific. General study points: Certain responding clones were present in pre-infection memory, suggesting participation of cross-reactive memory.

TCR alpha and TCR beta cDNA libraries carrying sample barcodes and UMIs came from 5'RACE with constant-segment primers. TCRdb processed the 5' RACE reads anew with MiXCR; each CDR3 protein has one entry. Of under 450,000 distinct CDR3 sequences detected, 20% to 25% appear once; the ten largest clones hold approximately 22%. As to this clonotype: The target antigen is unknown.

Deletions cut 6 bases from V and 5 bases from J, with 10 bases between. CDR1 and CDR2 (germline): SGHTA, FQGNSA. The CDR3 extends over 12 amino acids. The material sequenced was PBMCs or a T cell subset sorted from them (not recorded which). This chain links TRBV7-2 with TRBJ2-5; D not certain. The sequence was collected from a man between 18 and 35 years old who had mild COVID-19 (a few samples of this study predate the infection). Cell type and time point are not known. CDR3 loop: CASSQGYETQYF. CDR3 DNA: TGTGCCAGCAGTCAAGGTTATGAGACCCAGTACTTC.